Each of the 24 T cell receptor beta chains below was sequenced from the same sample in a study of cytomegalovirus exposure and HLA in healthy donors. The PCR used 60 Vbeta and 13 Jbeta primers. The protocol was immunoSEQ multiplex PCR, while the TCRdb copy is restricted to in-frame clones and leaves out a portion. Of under 150,000 clones listed, about three quarters are singletons. Sequenced material: PBMCs. The origin of the receptors is a human donor in good health.

The rearrangement links TRBV27 to TRBJ1-3; 7 bases fit TRBD1. CDR3 length: 14 residues. Germline V gene sequence: CDR1 MNHEY, CDR2 SMNVEV (reference sequence). Trimming cost V 9 bases and J 0 bases; bases outside gene matches: 5. The CDR3 here is CASWTGFSGNTIYF. CDR3 sequence (DNA): TGTGCCAGTTGGACAGGCTTCTCTGGAAACACCATATATTTT.

The chain is built from TRBV6-6 and TRBJ2-2, with D possibly being TRBD2 (5 bases). This CDR3 comprises 13 residues. The V gene's germline CDR1 is MNHNY and CDR2 SVGAGI (reference sequence). The CDR3 bases are TGTGAAGAGGGCGGGTCCAACACCGGGGAGCTGTTTTTT. This sequence encodes CEEGGSNTGELFF.

This clone has more than one count but fewer than ten. V and J are TRBV6-5 and TRBJ1-1; tentatively, D is TRBD1 (5 bases). This CDR3 has 13 residues. Germline V gene sequence: CDR1 MNHEY, CDR2 SVGAGI. Trimming removed 8 bases at V and 6 bases at J, with 16 bases between. CDR3 in amino acids: CASRLGVEAEAFF. CDR3 sequence (DNA): TGTGCCAGCCGACTAGGGGTGGAGGCTGAAGCTTTCTTT.

CDR3 sequence reads: CASSLVGRGDTQYF. CDR3 DNA: TGTGCCAGCAGCTTAGTCGGCCGCGGTGATACGCAGTATTTT. This chain joins TRBV7-2 and TRBJ2-3; D remains ambiguous. Deletions cut 1 base from V and 6 bases from J, with 11 bases between. Germline CDR1 is SGHTA and CDR2 is FQGNSA. The CDR3 spans 14 residues.

The chain is built from TRBV14 and TRBJ2-7; no reliable D call. There are 13 residues in the CDR3. V lost 0 bases and J lost 3, with 6 bases in between. Germline CDR1 reads SGHDN; CDR2 reads FVKESK. The CDR3 loop is CASSQERGYEQYF. For the CDR3, the DNA is TGTGCCAGCAGCCAAGAGCGAGGCTACGAGCAGTACTTC.

This rearrangement joins TRBV28 to TRBJ2-1; TRBD1 matches at 7 bases. The CDR3 covers 15 residues. Per germline, CDR1 MDHEN and CDR2 SYDVKM. After removal of 5 bases from V and 8 bases from J, the junction contained 12 bases not matched to a gene. The chain's CDR3 is CASSPTGVISYEQFF. The CDR3 coding sequence is TGTGCCAGCAGTCCAACAGGGGTAATCTCCTATGAGCAGTTCTTC. Together with reference TRBV28 and TRBJ2-1, the CDR3 gives the full variable domain: DVKVTQSSRYLVKRTGEKVFLECVQDMDHENMFWYRQDPGLGLRLIYFSYDVKMKEKGDIPEGYSVSREKKERFSLILESASTNQTSMYLCASSPTGVISYEQFFGPGTRLTVL.

The chain has TRBV5-1 and TRBJ1-2, with D perhaps matching TRBD1 (6 bases). The V gene lost 5 bases and the J gene lost 7 bases, with 21 bases spanning the gap. The CDR3 contains 15 residues. Germline V CDR1 and CDR2: SGHRS, YFSETQ. CDR3 in amino acids: CASRSDYRALSGYTF. The CDR3 nucleotides read TGCGCCAGCAGATCCGACTACAGGGCCCTGAGTGGCTACACCTTC. The variable domain in full, completed from reference TRBV5-1 and TRBJ1-2, reads KAGVTQTPRYLIKTRGQQVTLSCSPISGHRSVSWYQQTPGQGLQFLFEYFSETQRNKGNFPGRFSGRQFSNSRSEMNVSTLELGDSALYLCASRSDYRALSGYTFGSGTRLTVV.

Remarks on this clone: At one end the junction does not follow the germline gene, possibly because of a read error. The chain has TRBV4-1 and TRBJ2-2; 7 bases agree with TRBD2. Germline-derived CDR1 and CDR2 are MGHRA and YSYEKL. The CDR3 spans 16 residues. CDR3 coding DNA: TGTGCCAGCAGCCAACATAGCGGGTTTGACACCGGGGAGCTGTTTTTT. It encodes CASSQHSGFDTGELFF.

The chain links TRBV7-3 to TRBJ1-4, with 7 bases that match TRBD1. The CDR3 contains 15 residues. Germline V gene sequence: CDR1 SGHTA, CDR2 FQGTGA. V lost 5 bases and J lost 8; bases outside the gene matches: 11. CDR3 sequence reads: CASSDGTYRGEKLFF. The CDR3 bases are TGTGCCAGCAGCGACGGGACTTACAGGGGCGAAAAACTGTTTTTT.

This clone was observed a handful of times. CDR3 in amino acids: CASSEVGGKQFF. CDR3 DNA sequence: TGCGCCAGCAGTGAAGTGGGGGGAAAGCAGTTCTTC. This chain uses TRBV10-2 with TRBJ2-1; D is perhaps TRBD2 (6 bases). Germline CDR1 WSHSY, CDR2 SAAADI. The CDR3 runs to 12 residues. Trimming took off 3 bases at V and 11 bases at J, with 11 bases between the two ends.

The chain links TRBV9 to TRBJ1-6, with a weak D call TRBD1 (5 bases). This CDR3 has 15 residues. Germline V CDR1 and CDR2: SGDLS, YYNGEE. V was cut by 0 bases and J by 5 bases, with 9 bases left in between. In DNA form, the CDR3 reads TGTGCCAGCAGCGTAGGTTCAGGGAATAATTCACCCCTCCACTTT. As protein: CASSVGSGNNSPLHF. Together with reference TRBV9 and TRBJ1-6, the CDR3 gives the full variable domain: DSGVTQTPKHLITATGQRVTLRCSPRSGDLSVYWYQQSLDQGLQFLIQYYNGEERAKGNILERFSAQQFPDLHSELNLSSLELGDSALYFCASSVGSGNNSPLHFGNGTRLTVT.

V usage is TRBV5-4 and J usage is TRBJ2-5, with TRBD2 identical over 7 bases. The V gene end was trimmed by 0 bases and the J gene end by 4 bases; junction bases not matched to a gene: 6. The germline CDR1 and CDR2 sequences are SGHNT and YYREEE (reference sequence). The CDR3 runs to 15 residues. Here the CDR3 DNA reads TGTGCCAGCAGCTTGGCCCTAGCGGCGATAGAGACCCAGTACTTC. Amino acid sequence: CASSLALAAIETQYF.

V usage is TRBV5-1 and J usage is TRBJ2-7, with D unresolved. Trimming took 3 bases from V and 7 from J, leaving 14 bases between them. There are 13 residues in the CDR3. Germline V gene lookup returns CDR1 SGHRS and CDR2 YFSETQ. In DNA, the CDR3 is TGCGCCAGCAGCTGGAGCAGAGACGGGGAGCAGTACTTC. Translation: CASSWSRDGEQYF.

The chain carries TRBV10-3 and TRBJ1-1, with D possibly matching TRBD1 (5 bases). The CDR3 runs 16 residues. V lost 6 bases and J lost 0, with 17 bases in between. Germline lookup yields CDR1 ENHRY and CDR2 SYGVKD. The DNA for the CDR3 is TGTGCCATCAGCGCTGGTTGGCAGGGCCTGAACACTGAAGCTTTCTTT. It translates to CAISAGWQGLNTEAFF.

This chain links TRBV6-1 with TRBJ2-7; tentative D call: TRBD1 (6 bases). Trimming removed 8 bases from V and 0 bases from J, with 11 bases in between. Germline loops: CDR1 MNHNS, CDR2 SASEGT. The CDR3 sequence is 13 residues long. CDR3 sequence: CASQQGSSYEQYF. For the CDR3, the DNA is TGTGCCAGCCAACAGGGAAGCTCCTACGAGCAGTACTTC.

The genes are TRBV27 and TRBJ1-1; no firm D call. The CDR3 is 13 amino acids. Germline V lookup: CDR1 MNHEY, CDR2 SMNVEV (reference sequence). V lost 4 bases and J lost 4, with 10 bases in between. This CDR3 is CASSWEGSTEAFF. Here the CDR3 DNA reads TGTGCCAGCAGTTGGGAGGGTTCCACTGAAGCTTTCTTT.

The chain combines TRBV2 with TRBJ1-6, with unresolved D. V dropped 4 bases and J dropped 0 bases, with 4 bases sitting between them. The CDR3 consists of 14 residues. Germline values: CDR1 SNHLY, CDR2 FYNNEI. The CDR3 spells CASSVSSYNSPLHF. CDR3 sequence (DNA): TGTGCCAGCAGTGTCAGCTCCTATAATTCACCCCTCCACTTT.

In regard to this clone: The same CDR3 arises from other DNA sequences in this sample as well. The chain carries TRBV5-4 and TRBJ2-5, with 10 positions matching TRBD2. The CDR3 covers 15 residues. Trimming took 0 bases from V and 2 from J; bases not matched to a gene: 1. Germline lookup yields CDR1 SGHNT and CDR2 YYREEE (reference sequence). CDR3 nucleotide sequence: TGTGCCAGCAGCTTGGTAGCGGGGGGACAAGAGACCCAGTACTTC. Encoded protein: CASSLVAGGQETQYF.

The rearrangement uses TRBV6-5 and TRBJ2-1; the D is unclear. Germline assignment: CDR1 MNHEY and CDR2 SVGAGI. The V end lost 0 bases, the J end lost 3 bases, and 9 bases lay between the germline ends. The CDR3 covers 15 residues. CDR3 in amino acids: CASSYSGSNYNEQFF. CDR3 sequence (DNA): TGTGCCAGCAGTTACTCCGGGTCGAACTACAATGAGCAGTTCTTC.

V usage is TRBV20-1 and J usage is TRBJ2-7; D uncertain. Trimming removed 6 bases from V and 6 bases from J, with 12 bases in between. Germline assignment: CDR1 DFQATT and CDR2 SNEGSKA (reference sequence). The CDR3 consists of 11 residues. CDR3 region: CSALGRAEQYF. CDR3 coding DNA: TGCAGTGCATTGGGCCGTGCCGAGCAGTACTTC.

The chain carries TRBV7-9 and TRBJ1-5; no reliable D call. The length of the CDR3 is 13 residues. Trimming shortened V by 8 bases and J by 4 bases, and 12 bases separated the two germline ends. Germline CDR1 SEHNR, CDR2 FQNEAQ (reference sequence). CDR3 amino acids: CASGQEGNQPQHF. DNA of the CDR3: TGTGCCAGCGGCCAGGAGGGAAATCAGCCCCAGCATTTT.

This clone was detected only once. The chain combines TRBV11-2 with TRBJ2-7; D gene unclear. V was shortened by 3 bases and J by 3 bases, with 6 bases between the two germline ends. The CDR3 sequence is 12 residues long. CDR1 is SGHAT, CDR2 FQNNGV, per germline. This CDR3 reads CASSFGDYEQYF. The CDR3 DNA is TGTGCCAGCAGCTTCGGAGACTACGAGCAGTACTTC.

This clone was picked up one time. The chain combines TRBV28 with TRBJ2-5; D may be TRBD1 (5 bases). Germline values: CDR1 MDHEN, CDR2 SYDVKM. This CDR3 comprises 13 residues. V lost 2 bases to trimming and J lost 5 bases, with 9 bases between them. The CDR3 DNA sequence: TGTGCCAGCAGTTTAGTAGGGGTCGAGACCCAGTACTTC. This codes for CASSLVGVETQYF.

This clone was seen only once. The gene calls are TRBV19 and TRBJ2-2; TRBD2 is a possible D gene (7 bases). This CDR3 has 16 residues. Trimming cost V 10 bases and J 2 bases, with 20 bases left between them. Germline V CDR1 and CDR2: LNHDA, SQIVND (reference sequence). The CDR3 loop is CATGGAHPRNTGELFF. The DNA of the CDR3 is TGTGCCACTGGGGGGGCCCACCCCCGAAACACCGGGGAGCTGTTTTTT.